This T cell receptor (beta chain) was retrieved from a study of Graves' ophthalmopathy and Graves' hyperthyroidism. In this sample, this clonotype turned up many times. CDR3 regions of TCR beta were amplified from RNA transcripts. HTBI primers primed a first-round RT-PCR, and a second-round multiplex PCR followed. TCRdb reprocessed the multiplex PCR reads with MiXCR, giving one entry per CDR3 protein. The profile covers 600,000 to 650,000 distinct CDR3 sequences, with about 20% appearing a single time and roughly 6.9% taken by the ten largest. The CDR3 is 14 residues long. V lost 3 bases to trimming and J lost 1 base; unmatched junction nucleotides: 1.

The sequencing input was peripheral blood. The sequence was obtained from a woman aged 18 to 35 with stable Graves' hyperthyroidism. Some clones in this sample may be carry-over from other donors' samples. This chain uses TRBV12-3 or TRBV12-4 with TRBJ1-1, with 8 bases fitting TRBD1. CDR3 nucleotide sequence: TGTGCCAGCAGTTTGGGGACAGGGAACACTGAAGCTTTCTTT. Translating it yields CASSLGTGNTEAFF.